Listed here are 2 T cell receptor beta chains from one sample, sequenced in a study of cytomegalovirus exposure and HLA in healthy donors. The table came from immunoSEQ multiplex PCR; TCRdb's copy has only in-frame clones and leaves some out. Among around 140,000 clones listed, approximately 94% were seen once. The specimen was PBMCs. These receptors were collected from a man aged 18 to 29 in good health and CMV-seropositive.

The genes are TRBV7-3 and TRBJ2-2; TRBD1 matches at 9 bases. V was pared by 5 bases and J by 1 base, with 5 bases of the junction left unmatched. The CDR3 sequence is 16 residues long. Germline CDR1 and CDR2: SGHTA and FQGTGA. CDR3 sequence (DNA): TGTGCCAGCAGCCCTCAGGGACAGGGGAACACCGGGGAGCTGTTTTTT. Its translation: CASSPQGQGNTGELFF.

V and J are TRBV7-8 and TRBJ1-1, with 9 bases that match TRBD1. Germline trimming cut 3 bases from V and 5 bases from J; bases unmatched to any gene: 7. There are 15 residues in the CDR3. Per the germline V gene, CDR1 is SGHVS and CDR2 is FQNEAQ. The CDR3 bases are TGTGCCAGCAGCTTCAGTACAGGGGGCGGGACTGAAGCTTTCTTT. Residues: CASSFSTGGGTEAFF.